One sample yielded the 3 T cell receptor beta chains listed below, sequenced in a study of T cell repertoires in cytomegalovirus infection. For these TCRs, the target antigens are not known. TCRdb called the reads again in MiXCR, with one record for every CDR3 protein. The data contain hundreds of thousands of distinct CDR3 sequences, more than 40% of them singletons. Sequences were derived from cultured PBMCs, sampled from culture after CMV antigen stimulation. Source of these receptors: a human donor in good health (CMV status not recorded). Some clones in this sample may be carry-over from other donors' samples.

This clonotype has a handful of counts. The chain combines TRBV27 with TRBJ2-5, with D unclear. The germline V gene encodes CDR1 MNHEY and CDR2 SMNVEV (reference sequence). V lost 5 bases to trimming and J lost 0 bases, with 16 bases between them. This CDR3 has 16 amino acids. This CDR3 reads CASSANRPVYQETQYF. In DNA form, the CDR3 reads TGTGCCAGCAGTGCGAATAGGCCAGTCTACCAAGAGACCCAGTACTTC.

The CDR3 bases are TGTGCCAGTCGTCCGGGGGGGGGCCCCTATGGCTACACCTTC. It codes for CASRPGGGPYGYTF. The chain links TRBV19 to TRBJ1-2; maybe TRBD1 (6 bases). The CDR3 is 14 residues long. Germline values: CDR1 LNHDA, CDR2 SQIVND (reference sequence). V was shortened by 8 bases and J by 4 bases, with 17 bases between the two germline ends.

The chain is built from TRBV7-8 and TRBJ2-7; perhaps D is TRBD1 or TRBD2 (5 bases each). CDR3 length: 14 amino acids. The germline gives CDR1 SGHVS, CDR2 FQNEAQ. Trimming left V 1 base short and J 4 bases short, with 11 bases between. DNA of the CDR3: TGTGCCAGCAGCTTAGGCGCTGAGGGGTACGAGCAGTACTTC. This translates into CASSLGAEGYEQYF.